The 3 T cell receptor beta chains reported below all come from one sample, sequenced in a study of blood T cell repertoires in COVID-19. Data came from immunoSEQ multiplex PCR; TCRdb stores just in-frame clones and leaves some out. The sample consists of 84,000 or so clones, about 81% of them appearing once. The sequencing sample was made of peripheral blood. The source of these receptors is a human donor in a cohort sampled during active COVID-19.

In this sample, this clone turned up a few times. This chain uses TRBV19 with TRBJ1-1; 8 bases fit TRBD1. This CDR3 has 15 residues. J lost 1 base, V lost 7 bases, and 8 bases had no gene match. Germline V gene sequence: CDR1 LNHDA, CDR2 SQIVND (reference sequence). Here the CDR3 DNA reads TGTGCCAGTACTTTGTCAGGGGGCCAGAACACTGAAGCTTTCTTT. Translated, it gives CASTLSGGQNTEAFF.

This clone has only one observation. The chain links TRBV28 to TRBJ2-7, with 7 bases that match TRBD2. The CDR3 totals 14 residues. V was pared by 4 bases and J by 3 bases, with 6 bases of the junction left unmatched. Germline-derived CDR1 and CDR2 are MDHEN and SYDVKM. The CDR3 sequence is CASSSSGDLYEQYF. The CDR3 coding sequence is TGTGCCAGCAGTTCCAGCGGGGACCTCTACGAGCAGTACTTC.

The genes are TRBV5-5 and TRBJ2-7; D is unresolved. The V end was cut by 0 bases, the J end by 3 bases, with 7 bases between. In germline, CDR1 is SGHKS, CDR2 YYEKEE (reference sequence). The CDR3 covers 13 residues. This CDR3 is CASSLAGYYEQYF. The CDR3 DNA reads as TGTGCCAGCAGCTTGGCCGGGTACTACGAGCAGTACTTC.